Below are 14 T cell receptor beta chains sequenced from a single sample in a study of Graves' ophthalmopathy and Graves' hyperthyroidism. From RNA, the CDR3 regions of TCR beta chains were amplified and sequenced. Investigators did first-round RT-PCR with HTBI primers, then second-round multiplex PCR. One entry per CDR3 protein results from TCRdb running MiXCR on the multiplex PCR reads. The sample holds about 740,000 distinct CDR3 sequences; roughly two fifths are singletons and the top ten take approximately 43%. The sequencing sample was made of peripheral blood. The receptors were gathered from an adult man with Graves' ophthalmopathy.

J is TRBJ1-4 and V is TRBV7-8; D possibly corresponds to TRBD1 (5 bases). The V gene lost 8 bases and the J gene lost 7 bases, with 20 bases spanning the gap. The CDR3 sequence is 15 residues long. The germline CDR1 and CDR2 sequences are SGHVS and FQNEAQ. CDR3 bases: TGTGCCAGCGGGGTAGGGGTAGTGAACACTGAAAAACTGTTTTTT. Its protein is CASGVGVVNTEKLFF.

There are a few counts of this clonotype. This chain uses TRBV11-2 with TRBJ2-7; no definite D call. Germline V gives CDR1 SGHAT, CDR2 FQNNGV. The CDR3 runs 12 residues. The V end was cut by 1 base, the J end by 5 bases, with 6 bases between. In DNA, the CDR3 is TGTGCCAGCAGCTTAGGGATCCACGAGCAGTACTTC. Translated: CASSLGIHEQYF.

The chain links TRBV20-1 to TRBJ2-7; TRBD2 matches 14 bases. Germline trimming cut 3 bases from V and 5 bases from J; bases unmatched to any gene: 9. Per germline, CDR1 DFQATT and CDR2 SNEGSKA (reference sequence). The CDR3 contains 16 residues. CDR3 protein: CSASAPGLAGVHEQYF. The DNA for the CDR3 is TGCAGTGCTAGCGCCCCGGGACTAGCGGGAGTACACGAGCAGTACTTC.

On this clonotype itself: Germline and junction disagree at one end, which may indicate a read error. The CDR3 nucleotides read TGTGCCAGCAGCGCCGAGGCGAGAGGAGAGACCCAGTACTTC. It encodes CASSAEARGETQYF. This chain connects TRBV5-1 to TRBJ2-5, with D hard to call. Germline loops: CDR1 SGHRS, CDR2 YFSETQ. This CDR3 has 14 residues.

This clonotype was counted only a few times. This rearrangement joins TRBV20-1 to TRBJ1-4; 12 nucleotides align to TRBD1. Germline V gene lookup returns CDR1 DFQATT and CDR2 SNEGSKA (reference sequence). The J segment lost 8 bases and the V segment lost 5 bases, leaving 9 bases of the junction unmatched. CDR3 length: 15 amino acids. The CDR3 nucleotides are TGCAGTGCTCCACGAGCGGGACAGGGGGCAGAAAAACTGTTTTTT. It yields the protein CSAPRAGQGAEKLFF.

This chain joins TRBV25-1 and TRBJ1-3; D gene uncertain. The CDR3 contains 16 residues. Germline V lookup: CDR1 MGHDK, CDR2 SYGVNS. The V end lost 3 bases, the J end lost 8 bases, and 20 bases lay between the germline ends. CDR3 protein: CASSDFWESDGYTIYF. The CDR3 coding sequence is TGTGCCAGCAGTGATTTTTGGGAATCGGATGGCTACACCATATATTTT. The entire variable domain, with the rest obtained from reference TRBV25-1 and TRBJ1-3, is as follows: EADIYQTPRYLVIGTGKKITLECSQTMGHDKMYWYQQDPGMELHLIHYSYGVNSTEKGDLSSESTVSRIRTEHFPLTLESARPSHTSQYLCASSDFWESDGYTIYFGEGSWLTVV.

The chain is built from TRBV20-1 and TRBJ1-2; TRBD1 aligns across 8 bases. V gave up 0 bases and J gave up 8 bases; unmatched junction bases: 5. Per germline, CDR1 DFQATT and CDR2 SNEGSKA (reference sequence). CDR3 length: 13 amino acids. The CDR3 spells CSARDAGGRGYTF. In DNA, the CDR3 is TGCAGTGCTAGAGACGCAGGGGGCCGAGGCTACACCTTC.

This clonotype was counted a few times. The chain links TRBV12-3 or TRBV12-4 to TRBJ1-4; a weak D match, TRBD1 (5 bases). Trimming took off 5 bases at V and 12 bases at J, with 19 bases between the two ends. This CDR3 contains 14 residues. The CDR3 protein is CASSRGGVGVELFF. CDR3 sequence (DNA): TGTGCCAGCAGTCGCGGGGGGGTAGGTGTGGAACTGTTTTTT.

The chain is built from TRBV2 and TRBJ1-4, with D maybe TRBD1 (5 bases). V was cut by 3 bases and J by 0 bases, with 8 bases left in between. This CDR3 spans 15 amino acids. CDR1 and CDR2 (germline): SNHLY, FYNNEI. The CDR3 protein is CASSEGGATNEKLFF. The CDR3 bases are TGTGCCAGCAGTGAGGGGGGGGCAACTAATGAAAAACTGTTTTTT.

About this clonotype: A clone one base away is much larger, so this may be a read error. The J gene is TRBJ1-5, the V gene TRBV7-3, with 9 positions matching TRBD1. V gave up 5 bases and J gave up 2 bases; unmatched junction bases: 10. Germline-derived CDR1 and CDR2 are SGHTA and FQGTGA. The CDR3 is 17 residues long. CDR3 loop: CASSTHTGGRGNQPQHF. The CDR3 DNA follows: TGTGCCAGCAGCACTCATACAGGGGGCAGGGGCAATCAGCCCCAGCATTTT.

This clonotype was observed a few times. The chain is built from TRBV5-1 and TRBJ1-4; TRBD1 matches at 8 bases. The CDR3 is made up of 15 amino acids. V was pared by 4 bases and J by 8 bases, with 10 bases of the junction left unmatched. Germline V gene data show CDR1 as SGHRS and CDR2 as YFSETQ. This CDR3 is CASSQSGQGWEKLFF. The DNA for the CDR3 is TGCGCCAGCAGCCAGTCAGGACAGGGCTGGGAAAAACTGTTTTTT.

The V call is TRBV7-7, the J call TRBJ1-6, with unresolved D. Trimming pared 8 bases from V and 10 bases from J, leaving 15 bases between. Germline CDR1 reads SSHAT; CDR2 reads FNYEAQ (reference sequence). The CDR3 runs 13 residues. The CDR3 loop is CASSNVGVSPLHF. As DNA, the CDR3 is TGTGCCAGCTCCAATGTCGGGGTATCACCCCTCCACTTT.

This clonotype was recorded at least ten times. The genes are TRBV11-2 and TRBJ1-4, with TRBD1 as a possible D gene (6 bases). V lost 5 bases and J lost 5, with 12 bases in between. Germline CDR1 and CDR2: SGHAT and FQNNGV. This CDR3 contains 14 residues. This chain's CDR3 is CASSPRQANEKLFF. CDR3 coding DNA: TGTGCCAGCAGCCCGCGACAGGCGAATGAAAAACTGTTTTTT.

Remarks on this clonotype: The junction differs from germline at one of its ends, possibly a read error. The V and J genes are TRBV20-1 and TRBJ1-1; D is undetermined. The CDR3 extends over 15 amino acids. CDR1 and CDR2 (germline): DFQATT, SNEGSKA (reference sequence). Written as DNA, the CDR3 is TGCAATGCTAGATACCCGGAACAGAGAAACACTGAAGCTTTCTTT. This encodes CNARYPEQRNTEAFF.